A single sample is the source of the 21 T cell receptor beta chains below, sequenced in a study of human versus mouse CDR3 diversity and MHC coevolution. Generated by immunoSEQ multiplex PCR, the TCRdb table keeps only in-frame clones and is missing some. The repertoire includes tens of thousands of clones, approximately 94% of them detected once, and under 20% sits in the top ten. Sequencing was carried out using naive CD4+ T cells from blood. Documented subset: CD45RO-negative CD62L-positive naive CD4 T cells. Receptors were obtained from a person between 55 and 70 years old in good health.

This clone was counted once. The chain links TRBV27 to TRBJ2-1; TRBD2 matches 8 bases. CDR1 is MNHEY and CDR2 is SMNVEV in the germline V gene (reference sequence). CDR3 length equals 18 residues. V lost 5 bases and J lost 0; bases outside the gene matches: 12. The CDR3 loop reads CASSNTRGLGSSYNEQFF. The CDR3 nucleotides are TGTGCCAGCAGTAATACCCGGGGACTAGGTTCCTCCTACAATGAGCAGTTCTTC.

V and J are TRBV19 and TRBJ1-5, with TRBD1 matching over 10 bases. CDR1 is LNHDA, CDR2 SQIVND, per germline (reference sequence). This CDR3 is built from 13 residues. Losses at the gene ends were 11 bases for V and 7 bases for J; bases not matched to a gene: 8. In DNA form, the CDR3 reads TGTGCCGGCTCCGGGACAGGGGAACAGCCCCAGCATTTT. It is translated as CAGSGTGEQPQHF.

In the case of this clone: The germline gene is not matched at one end of the junction; a read error may be the cause. V is TRBV18 and J is TRBJ1-4; D gene uncertain. Germline assignment: CDR1 KGHSH and CDR2 LQKENI. The CDR3 has 15 residues. The CDR3 DNA reads TGTGCCAGCTCTCCACAAGCGGCAACTAATGAAAAACTGTTTTTT. Translating gives CASSPQAATNEKLFF.

V is TRBV5-1 and J is TRBJ2-7; D is perhaps TRBD2 (6 bases). V was cut by 4 bases and J by 3 bases, with 20 bases left in between. The length of the CDR3 is 16 residues. Germline-derived CDR1 and CDR2 are SGHRS and YFSETQ. CDR3 DNA sequence: TGCGCCAGCAGCCCGAACGTCGCGGGACCGAGCTACGAGCAGTACTTC. The encoded protein is CASSPNVAGPSYEQYF.

The chain carries TRBV5-1 and TRBJ2-3; the D is unclear. Trimming left V 1 base short and J 1 base short, with 16 bases between. The germline V gene encodes CDR1 SGHRS and CDR2 YFSETQ. The CDR3 runs 17 residues. The CDR3 DNA reads TGCGCCAGCAGCTTGTCAGTGTTGGGTGCGGGCACAGATACGCAGTATTTT. It encodes CASSLSVLGAGTDTQYF. The full variable domain, rest sourced from reference TRBV5-1 and TRBJ2-3, is KAGVTQTPRYLIKTRGQQVTLSCSPISGHRSVSWYQQTPGQGLQFLFEYFSETQRNKGNFPGRFSGRQFSNSRSEMNVSTLELGDSALYLCASSLSVLGAGTDTQYFGPGTRLTVL.

Note on this clone: At one end the junction does not follow the germline gene, possibly because of a read error. The rearrangement links TRBV2 to TRBJ2-6, with D possibly matching TRBD2 (6 bases). The CDR3 length is 16 residues. The germline V gene encodes CDR1 SNHLY and CDR2 FYNNEI. The CDR3 sequence is CASRGGGLSGANVLAF. The CDR3 nucleotides are TGTGCCAGCAGGGGGGGAGGCCTCTCTGGGGCCAACGTCCTGGCTTTC.

The gene calls are TRBV6-1 and TRBJ2-7; the match to TRBD2 covers 11 bases. Germline-derived CDR1 and CDR2 are MNHNS and SASEGT. V shed 4 bases and J 5 bases; nucleotides not matched to a gene: 7. The CDR3 totals 15 residues. The CDR3: CASSVLAGGRDEQYF. The CDR3, as DNA: TGTGCCAGCAGTGTCCTAGCGGGAGGACGGGACGAGCAGTACTTC.

The chain carries TRBV6-6 and TRBJ1-6; 8 bases are shared with TRBD1. This CDR3 is built from 15 residues. V lost 5 bases, J lost 7 bases, and 7 bases stayed unmatched. Looked up from germline, CDR1 is MNHNY and CDR2 is SVGAGI (reference sequence). CDR3 nucleotide sequence: TGTGCCAGCAGTCCGGGACAGGAGCCGAATTCACCCCTCCACTTT. The encoded protein is CASSPGQEPNSPLHF.

The CDR3 spells CSVEEAARVITEAFF. In DNA, the CDR3 is TGCAGCGTTGAAGAGGCGGCCAGGGTGATCACTGAAGCTTTCTTT. The chain couples TRBV29-1 to TRBJ1-1; D might be TRBD1 (5 bases). V was pared by 0 bases and J by 4 bases, with 15 bases between. This CDR3 spans 15 amino acids. The germline V gene encodes CDR1 SQVTM and CDR2 ANQGSEA. The full variable domain, with the rest looked up from reference TRBV29-1 and TRBJ1-1, is SAVISQKPSRDICQRGTSLTIQCQVDSQVTMMFWYRQQPGQSLTLIATANQGSEATYESGFVIDKFPISRPNLTFSTLTVSNMSPEDSSIYLCSVEEAARVITEAFFGQGTRLTVV.

The DNA for the CDR3 is TGTGCCAGCAGCAAAGCGCTTTTCAGGGAATATGGCTACACCTTC. Encoded protein: CASSKALFREYGYTF. This chain joins TRBV21-1 and TRBJ1-2; whether TRBD1, the table's D call, matches the DNA was not checked. TRBV21-1 is termed a pseudogene. The CDR3 length is 15 residues.

The V and J genes are TRBV19 and TRBJ2-7, with D possibly TRBD2 on 6 matching bases. In germline, CDR1 is LNHDA, CDR2 SQIVND (reference sequence). The CDR3 runs 14 residues. V lost 5 bases and J lost 3, with 14 bases in between. The CDR3, as DNA: TGTGCCAGTAGTGGAGGAGGGCAGCACTACGAGCAGTACTTC. This gives the protein CASSGGGQHYEQYF.

The rearrangement links TRBV20-1 to TRBJ2-1; D remains unclear. This CDR3 has 10 residues. Germline lookup yields CDR1 DFQATT and CDR2 SNEGSKA (reference sequence). Trimming removed 7 bases at V and 9 bases at J, with 10 bases between. CDR3 bases: TGCAGTGTTGCGGAACTTGAGCAGTTCTTC. Translation gives CSVAELEQFF.

The chain couples TRBV5-6 to TRBJ1-1, with 7 bases fitting TRBD1. This CDR3 region has 16 residues. V lost 4 bases and J lost 5; bases outside the gene matches: 14. Germline V lookup: CDR1 SGHDT, CDR2 YYEEEE. In nucleotides, the CDR3 is TGTGCCAGCAGCGCGGGCAACAGGGGTGGATGGACTGAAGCTTTCTTT. Its protein product is CASSAGNRGGWTEAFF.

CDR3 nucleotide sequence: TGCGCCAGCAGCCGAATACGACTAGGCGGGGAATTCGAGCAGTACTTC. Translating it yields CASSRIRLGGEFEQYF. This chain joins TRBV5-1 and TRBJ2-7; tentative D call: TRBD2 (6 bases). With 4 bases removed from V and 6 bases from J, the gap between germline ends came to 23 bases. Looked up from germline, CDR1 is SGHRS and CDR2 is YFSETQ. This CDR3 has 16 residues.

The chain couples TRBV10-3 to TRBJ2-5; 7 nucleotides align to TRBD1. V was pared by 3 bases and J by 3 bases, with 10 bases of the junction left unmatched. CDR1 is ENHRY and CDR2 is SYGVKD in the germline V gene. This CDR3 is 16 amino acids long. The CDR3 coding sequence is TGTGCCATCAGTGATTTAGGGGGCGGAATAGAAGAGACCCAGTACTTC. It translates to CAISDLGGGIEETQYF.

The chain couples TRBV2 to TRBJ2-7; possibly TRBD2 for D (6 bases). CDR1 and CDR2 (germline): SNHLY, FYNNEI. The CDR3 sequence is 12 residues long. Trimming took 6 bases from V and 6 from J, leaving 12 bases between them. As DNA, the CDR3 is TGTGCCAGCAGGTATCTAGCGAGCGAGCAGTACTTC. It yields the protein CASRYLASEQYF.

About this clone itself: The sample carries other DNA sequences with the same CDR3. CDR3 loop: CASSLLPDGTEAFF. The CDR3 DNA sequence: TGTGCCAGCAGCCTACTACCCGATGGCACTGAAGCTTTCTTT. The gene calls are TRBV7-2 and TRBJ1-1; D gene uncertain. The CDR3 is made up of 14 amino acids. The V end was cut by 5 bases, the J end by 4 bases, with 14 bases between. Germline values: CDR1 SGHTA, CDR2 FQGNSA.

The chain is built from TRBV11-2 and TRBJ1-1, with no clear D. This CDR3 is built from 14 residues. V lost 3 bases to trimming and J lost 4 bases, with 12 bases between them. The germline V gene has CDR1 SGHAT and CDR2 FQNNGV. In DNA, the CDR3 is TGTGCCAGCAGCTTCCTCGGGTCGGGCACTGAAGCTTTCTTT. Protein: CASSFLGSGTEAFF.

This clone has just one count. The chain combines TRBV2 with TRBJ2-1; 15 nucleotides line up with TRBD2. This CDR3 region has 16 residues. Trimming cost V 5 bases and J 4 bases; bases outside gene matches: 3. In germline, CDR1 is SNHLY, CDR2 FYNNEI. The CDR3 DNA is TGTGCCAGCAGTCGGACTAGCGGGAGGGTTTACAATGAGCAGTTCTTC. Its translation: CASSRTSGRVYNEQFF. The entire variable domain, with the rest obtained from reference TRBV2 and TRBJ2-1, is as follows: EPEVTQTPSHQVTQMGQEVILRCVPISNHLYFYWYRQILGQKVEFLVSFYNNEISEKSEIFDDQFSVERPDGSNFTLKIRSTKLEDSAMYFCASSRTSGRVYNEQFFGPGTRLTVL.

CDR3: CASSPRRLADYNEQFF. The CDR3 coding sequence is TGTGCCAGCAGTCCCCGCCGGCTAGCGGATTACAATGAGCAGTTCTTC. The chain employs TRBV27 and TRBJ2-1, with 7 bases that match TRBD2. The length of the CDR3 is 16 residues. Germline assignment: CDR1 MNHEY and CDR2 SMNVEV (reference sequence). Germline trimming cut 5 bases from V and 4 bases from J; bases unmatched to any gene: 11.

V usage is TRBV7-8 and J usage is TRBJ2-3; no firm D call. In germline, CDR1 is SGHVS, CDR2 FQNEAQ. This CDR3 contains 15 residues. V was trimmed by 3 bases and J by 4 bases, leaving 14 bases between them. The CDR3 DNA reads TGTGCCAGCAGCTTTAACTCCCCGCCCGCAGATACGCAGTATTTT. It translates to CASSFNSPPADTQYF.